The rows below give T cell receptor beta chains drawn from one sample of a study of blood T cells in healthy people across ages. TCRdb itself ran the 5' RACE reads through MiXCR, one entry per CDR3 protein. This sample has 1.8 million or so distinct CDR3 sequences, with 39% found just once. Sequencing was performed on blood. The receptor set was obtained from a human donor in good health. Both conserved end residues are part of each CDR3. A D gene is named only where the DNA matches it firmly. Expanded clones are given a class, and other clones once, few, many or no size at all.

>NA|NA|TRBV6-2/TRBV6-3|TRBJ1-1
CVSSWGQIEAFF
TGTGTCAGCAGTTGGGGACAAATTGAAGCTTTCTTT
>NA|few|TRBV7-2|TRBJ2-5
CASSPEVGVWETQYF
TGTGCCAGCAGCCCAGAGGTTGGGGTATGGGAGACCCAGTACTTC
>NA|few|TRBV14|TRBJ2-3
CASSQCPFCTQYF
TGTGCCAGCAGCCAATGCCCTTTCTGTACGCAGTATTTT
>NA|few|TRBV15|TRBJ2-1
CATSTERSSYNEQFF
TGTGCCACCAGCACGGAGCGATCGTCCTACAATGAGCAGTTCTTC
>TRBD1|few|TRBV5-1|TRBJ1-1
CASSTSGGRNTEAFF
TGCGCCAGCAGCACCTCAGGGGGACGGAACACTGAAGCTTTCTTT
>NA|NA|TRBV30|TRBJ2-1
CARGGGPNNEQFF
TGTGCCCGGGGCGGAGGACCGAACAATGAGCAGTTCTTC
>NA|NA|TRBV7-2|TRBJ1-2
CASMSGAYGYTF
TGTGCCAGCATGTCAGGGGCGTATGGCTACACCTTC
>TRBD2|NA|TRBV27|TRBJ2-5
CASQMGGEETQYF
TGTGCCAGTCAGATGGGGGGGGAAGAGACCCAGTACTTC
>TRBD1|NA|TRBV11-3|TRBJ2-1
CASSLRGTGNEQFF
TGTGCCAGCAGCTTGCGGGGGACAGGGAATGAGCAGTTCTTC
>NA|NA|TRBV5-1|TRBJ2-3
CASSSTTGSGTDTQYF
TGCGCCAGCAGCTCCACCACAGGGTCCGGCACAGATACGCAGTATTTT
>NA|NA|TRBV28|TRBJ1-5
CASSFQVYQSQHF
TGTGCCAGCAGTTTTCAGGTGTATCAGTCCCAGCATTTT
>NA|few|TRBV12-3/TRBV12-4|TRBJ2-5
CASSLRTTTEQYF
TGTGCCAGCAGTTTACGGACTACGACTGAGCAGTACTTC
>TRBD2|once|TRBV3-1|TRBJ2-6
CASSQDSSGAGANVLTF
TGTGCCAGCAGCCAAGATTCTAGCGGGGCTGGGGCCAACGTCCTGACTTTC
>NA|many|TRBV15|TRBJ2-3
CATSRTRYRTDTQYF
TGTGCCACCAGCAGAACGAGGTACCGCACAGATACGCAGTATTTT
>NA|few|TRBV20-1|TRBJ1-2
CSAGDNPPIYGYTF
TGCAGTGCTGGAGACAACCCTCCGATCTATGGCTACACCTTC
>NA|few|TRBV12-3/TRBV12-4|TRBJ1-1
CASSLRVGSVTEAFF
TGTGCCAGCAGTTTACGGGTGGGCAGTGTCACTGAAGCTTTCTTT
>NA|NA|TRBV3-1|TRBJ1-6
CASSQWGERNSPLHF
TGTGCCAGCAGCCAGTGGGGGGAGCGTAATTCACCCCTCCACTTT
>NA|NA|TRBV12-3/TRBV12-4|TRBJ2-5
CASRPGIWGQETQYF
TGTGCCAGCCGACCCGGGATCTGGGGCCAAGAGACCCAGTACTTC
>NA|few|TRBV27|TRBJ2-5
CASSLSPWSETQYF
TGTGCCAGCAGTTTATCCCCGTGGTCAGAGACCCAGTACTTC
>NA|NA|TRBV3-1|TRBJ2-1
CASSQDITGGDEQFF
TGTGCCAGCAGCCAAGATATCACAGGAGGCGATGAGCAGTTCTTC
>TRBD1|many|TRBV7-9|TRBJ2-7
CASSPRQGSYEQYF
TGTGCCAGTTCCCCTCGACAGGGCTCCTACGAGCAGTACTTC
>NA|many|TRBV29-1|TRBJ2-3
CSVAQVSVTDTQYF
TGCAGCGTTGCGCAAGTAAGCGTCACAGATACGCAGTATTTT
>NA|NA|TRBV3-1|TRBJ1-2
CASSQVGIGYGYTF
TGTGCCAGCAGCCAAGTGGGGATCGGGTATGGCTACACCTTC
>TRBD1|NA|TRBV4-3|TRBJ1-2
CASSQDYQRGLYGYTF
TGCGCCAGCAGCCAAGATTACCAAAGGGGGCTCTATGGCTACACCTTC
>NA|NA|TRBV5-5|TRBJ1-4
CASSQGGVHEKLFF
TGTGCCAGCAGCCAGGGAGGAGTGCATGAAAAACTGTTTTTT
>NA|many|TRBV6-2/TRBV6-3|TRBJ2-1
CASSYLYREQFF
TGTGCCAGCAGTTATCTCTATCGGGAGCAGTTCTTC
>NA|few|TRBV4-2|TRBJ1-1
CASSRTRPVGGKPMNTEAFF
TGTGCCAGCAGCCGAACTAGGCCGGTCGGGGGGAAACCGATGAACACTGAAGCTTTCTTT
>NA|NA|TRBV6-6|TRBJ1-6
CASSYRPERDSPLHF
TGTGCCAGCAGTTACCGCCCGGAGCGGGATTCACCCCTCCACTTT
>NA|NA|TRBV5-1|TRBJ1-4
CASAEGVAGEKLFF
TGCGCCAGCGCTGAGGGGGTCGCGGGCGAAAAACTGTTTTTT
>NA|NA|TRBV9|TRBJ1-2
CASSVGVSANYGYTF
TGTGCCAGCAGCGTAGGTGTCAGCGCAAACTATGGCTACACCTTC
>NA|NA|TRBV7-2|TRBJ1-3
CASSLEPPNSGNTIYF
TGTGCCAGCAGCTTAGAGCCCCCGAACTCTGGAAACACCATATATTTT
>NA|NA|TRBV5-1|TRBJ1-4
CASRSPTNEKLFF
TGCGCCAGCAGGAGCCCAACTAATGAAAAACTGTTTTTT
>TRBD1|NA|TRBV4-1|TRBJ2-7
CVSSQEGQKTYEQYF
TGCGTCAGCAGCCAAGAGGGACAGAAAACCTACGAGCAGTACTTC
>TRBD1|few|TRBV20-1|TRBJ1-1
CSGRMGTGQTEAFF
TGCAGTGGAAGGATGGGGACAGGGCAGACTGAAGCTTTCTTT
>NA|many|TRBV20-1|TRBJ1-2
CSASISDYGYTF
TGCAGTGCTAGTATTTCGGATTATGGCTACACCTTC
>NA|NA|TRBV2|TRBJ2-1
CASSIPPTQTEQFF
TGTGCCAGCAGTATCCCCCCGACCCAGACAGAGCAGTTCTTC
>NA|NA|TRBV11-1|TRBJ1-2
CASSLGGGQIYGYTF
TGTGCCAGCAGCTTAGGAGGAGGGCAGATCTATGGCTACACCTTC
>TRBD1|NA|TRBV20-1|TRBJ1-2
CSARDSGTVSGYTF
TGCAGTGCTAGAGACTCCGGGACAGTCTCTGGCTACACCTTC
>TRBD2|NA|TRBV3-1|TRBJ2-7
CASSHSGGRFYEQYF
TGTGCCAGCAGCCACAGCGGGGGGCGGTTTTACGAGCAGTACTTC
>TRBD1|NA|TRBV5-6|TRBJ2-3
CASSQGQEGDTQYF
TGTGCCAGCAGCCAGGGACAGGAGGGAGATACGCAGTATTTT